These 4 T cell receptor beta chains were all obtained from the same sample, sequenced in a study of human T cells and chemical hapten exposure. Documented time point: patch test 3, about 24 weeks after DPC sensitization. Treatment of the sample: therapeutic diphenylcyclopropenone sensitization with weekly scalp DPC. Total RNA was isolated from unfractionated whole blood. TCRdb reprocessed the RACE reads via MiXCR and lists one record per CDR3 protein. This table has tens of thousands of distinct CDR3 sequences, over 9.5% appearing once. Sequences were derived from whole blood, sampled in connection with sensitization to the hapten diphenylcyclopropenone (DPC). The receptor set was obtained from a woman between 35 and 50 years old with alopecia areata. Some clones in this sample may be carry-over from other donors' samples.

This rearrangement joins TRBV28 to TRBJ2-7; possibly TRBD1 for D (6 bases). Germline V lookup: CDR1 MDHEN, CDR2 SYDVKM. V lost 6 bases, J lost 3 bases, and 12 bases lay in between. CDR3 length: 13 residues. CDR3 amino acids: CASSTGSIYEQYF. CDR3 coding DNA: TGTGCCAGCAGCACAGGGAGTATCTACGAGCAGTACTTC.

This clonotype was seen more than once but under ten times. The rearrangement joins TRBV27 to TRBJ2-3; D is possibly TRBD1 (6 bases). The CDR3 runs to 13 residues. Trimming took 8 bases from V and 4 from J, leaving 13 bases between them. From germline, CDR1 is MNHEY and CDR2 SMNVEV (reference sequence). The chain's CDR3 is CASLGSGADTQYF. The CDR3 DNA is TGTGCCAGCCTTGGGTCAGGGGCAGATACGCAGTATTTT.

This clonotype was detected ten times or more. This chain links TRBV15 with TRBJ1-5; 7 bases fit TRBD1. CDR1 is LNHNV and CDR2 is YYDKDF in the germline V gene (reference sequence). V trimming: 5 bases; J trimming: 1 base; junction bases outside the gene matches: 5. This CDR3 is 15 amino acids long. The CDR3 region has the DNA TGTGCCACCAGCGGCCGGGACAGAAGCAATCAGCCCCAGCATTTT. As protein: CATSGRDRSNQPQHF.

In its sample, this clonotype was seen many times. V is TRBV29-1 and J is TRBJ2-1; 7 positions agree with TRBD2. This CDR3 spans 14 amino acids. Germline-derived CDR1 and CDR2 are SQVTM and ANQGSEA. The J segment lost 2 bases and the V segment lost 6 bases, leaving 7 bases of the junction unmatched. CDR3 loop: CSVESSGPYNEQFF. The CDR3 DNA follows: TGCAGCGTAGAATCTAGCGGTCCCTACAATGAGCAGTTCTTC.